The 19 T cell receptor beta chains reported below all come from one sample, sequenced in a study of metastatic and nonmetastatic thyroid tumors. Thyroid surgery had not been preceded by any treatment in any patient. TCRdb reprocessed the PCR reads via MiXCR. Of roughly 55,000 clones in the sample, around 16% were seen once. Sequenced material: blood. The receptors were gathered from a male donor with papillary thyroid cancer or a benign thyroid nodule (not recorded which). Some clones in this sample may be carry-over from other donors' samples.

This clone was counted ten times or more. The chain combines TRBV30 with TRBJ2-5; 9 bases agree with TRBD2. The V and J ends lost 3 bases and 0 bases, in that order; junction bases with no gene match: 17. The CDR3 runs to 19 residues. Per germline, CDR1 GTSNPN and CDR2 SVGIG (reference sequence). The CDR3 loop is CAWRVGGGRGGADQETQYF. In nucleotides, the CDR3 is TGTGCCTGGAGGGTCGGTGGCGGGAGGGGCGGCGCTGACCAAGAGACCCAGTACTTC.

The chain recombines TRBV4-3 with TRBJ1-1, with TRBD1 identical over 9 bases. Trimming cost V 0 bases and J 0 bases; bases outside gene matches: 5. This CDR3 has 17 residues. The germline gives CDR1 LGHNA, CDR2 YSLEER. In nucleotides, the CDR3 is TGCGCCAGCAGCCAAGATGGACAGGGGACGATGAACACTGAAGCTTTCTTT. This sequence encodes CASSQDGQGTMNTEAFF.

As regards this clone: A much bigger clone sits one base away, suggesting this may be a read error. The rearrangement joins TRBV4-2 to TRBJ2-5, with TRBD2 identical over 7 bases. The CDR3 is made up of 18 amino acids. Germline-derived CDR1 and CDR2 are LGHNA and YNFKEQ. Trimming took 3 bases from V and 4 from J; bases not matched to a gene: 17. The CDR3 reads CASSQAGSWEGSLETQYF. The CDR3 DNA sequence: TGTGCCAGCAGCCAGGCGGGGAGTTGGGAGGGCTCGTTAGAGACCCAGTACTTC.

There are many counts of this clone. The chain combines TRBV27 with TRBJ2-4, with TRBD1 matching over 7 bases. The CDR3 has 17 residues. In germline, CDR1 is MNHEY, CDR2 SMNVEV (reference sequence). V lost 0 bases, J lost 0 bases, and 5 bases stayed unmatched. This CDR3 reads CASSLSTGTLAKNIQYF. The CDR3 DNA reads TGTGCCAGCAGTTTATCGACAGGGACACTAGCCAAAAACATTCAGTACTTC.

In its sample, this clone was seen a few times. A much larger clonotype is one base distant, so this may be a read error. The sample has other DNA sequences that encode this CDR3 too. The V call is TRBV29-1, the J call TRBJ2-1, with 12 bases aligning to TRBD2. The CDR3 length is 16 residues. After removal of 4 bases from V and 7 bases from J, the junction contained 11 bases not matched to a gene. The V gene's germline CDR1 is SQVTM and CDR2 ANQGSEA. The chain's CDR3 is CSVARLAGGRANEQFF. The CDR3 DNA reads TGCAGCGTTGCACGTCTAGCGGGAGGGCGAGCTAATGAGCAGTTCTTC.

The chain employs TRBV7-3 and TRBJ2-5; D possibly corresponds to TRBD1 (7 bases). Trimming took off 7 bases at V and 3 bases at J, with 18 bases between the two ends. This CDR3 contains 15 residues. CDR1 SGHTA and CDR2 FQGTGA come from the germline V gene. CDR3 coding DNA: TGTGCCAGCATCTTGGTGCAGGGGGGCAAAGAGACCCAGTACTTC. This codes for CASILVQGGKETQYF. The variable domain in full, completed from reference TRBV7-3 and TRBJ2-5, reads GAGVSQTPSNKVTEKGKYVELRCDPISGHTALYWYRQSLGQGPEFLIYFQGTGAADDSGLPNDRFFAVRPEGSVSTLKIQRTERGDSAVYLCASILVQGGKETQYFGPGTRLLVL.

The table lists this clone with many counts. This chain joins TRBV5-1 and TRBJ1-2; 8 bases are a match to TRBD1. The CDR3 consists of 16 residues. Germline CDR1 SGHRS, CDR2 YFSETQ. With 0 bases clipped from V and 3 bases from J, the junction kept 7 bases outside the gene matches. This CDR3 reads CASSLGDQGADYGYTF. The DNA of the CDR3 is TGCGCCAGCAGCTTGGGGGATCAGGGGGCTGACTATGGCTACACCTTC.

Points on this clone: A much larger clone sits a single nucleotide away, making a read error possible. The chain carries TRBV4-2 and TRBJ2-1; the D is unclear. CDR1 and CDR2 (germline): LGHNA, YNFKEQ. V shed 4 bases and J shed 6 bases, with 19 bases lying between them. The CDR3 covers 16 residues. The DNA of the CDR3 is TGTGCCAGCAGCCGAGGTGTAGTAGAAAGCGCCAATGAGCAGTTCTTC. Its protein is CASSRGVVESANEQFF.

The table lists this clone with many counts. J is TRBJ1-1 and V is TRBV2; 7 bases are a match to TRBD1. Germline CDR1 reads SNHLY; CDR2 reads FYNNEI. This CDR3 has 14 amino acids. V lost 6 bases, J lost 2 bases, and 6 bases stayed unmatched. The CDR3 region is CASRVRGANTEAFF. The CDR3 nucleotides are TGTGCCAGCAGAGTCAGGGGGGCTAACACTGAAGCTTTCTTT.

This clone was picked up many times. The rearrangement uses TRBV9 and TRBJ2-1, with 13 nucleotides matching TRBD2. The CDR3 runs 16 residues. With V trimmed by 3 bases and J by 8 bases, 8 bases remained unmatched. Germline values: CDR1 SGDLS, CDR2 YYNGEE. The CDR3 region is CASSGRTSGSLYEQFF. In nucleotides, the CDR3 is TGTGCCAGCAGCGGACGGACTAGCGGGAGTCTCTATGAGCAGTTCTTC.

This clone was counted many times. The rearrangement joins TRBV11-2 to TRBJ1-2, with a tentative D call TRBD1 (5 bases). Looked up from germline, CDR1 is SGHAT and CDR2 is FQNNGV. Trimming pared 0 bases from V and 4 bases from J, leaving 15 bases between. The CDR3 consists of 16 residues. For the CDR3, the DNA is TGTGCCAGCAGCTTAGATCTAGGGGCACCCACCTATGGCTACACCTTC. This encodes CASSLDLGAPTYGYTF.

This clone has more than one count but fewer than ten. A much larger clone differs by one base, so this may be a read error. The gene calls are TRBV29-1 and TRBJ2-2; D might be TRBD2 (5 bases). The CDR3 has 14 amino acids. Trimming left V 1 base short and J 7 bases short, with 13 bases between. Germline assignment: CDR1 SQVTM and CDR2 ANQGSEA. CDR3 in amino acids: CSVEVATGCGELFF. The DNA for the CDR3 is TGCAGCGTTGAAGTGGCGACGGGGTGCGGGGAGCTGTTTTTT.

The rearrangement joins TRBV6-1 to TRBJ1-5; 9 positions agree with TRBD1. Looked up from germline, CDR1 is MNHNS and CDR2 is SASEGT. The CDR3 contains 16 residues. The V gene end was trimmed by 1 base and the J gene end by 2 bases; junction bases not matched to a gene: 3. The CDR3 DNA reads as TGTGCCAGCAGTGAAGGGGACAGGGATGGCAATCAGCCCCAGCATTTT. It encodes CASSEGDRDGNQPQHF.

This clone was found many times. This rearrangement joins TRBV20-1 to TRBJ2-7, with a weak D call TRBD1 (5 bases). Trimming stripped 3 bases from V and 0 bases from J, with 12 bases between. This CDR3 region has 14 residues. Per germline, CDR1 DFQATT and CDR2 SNEGSKA (reference sequence). In nucleotides, the CDR3 is TGCAGTGCTAGGGGGCAGGAGAGCTCCTACGAGCAGTACGTC. It translates to CSARGQESSYEQYV.

Written as DNA, the CDR3 is TGTGCCAGCAGTTACAGGGGTAATTCACCCCTCCACTTT. Its protein product is CASSYRGNSPLHF. This chain links TRBV6-6 with TRBJ1-6, with a tentative D call TRBD1 (5 bases). The germline CDR1 and CDR2 sequences are MNHNY and SVGAGI (reference sequence). V dropped 2 bases and J dropped 6 bases, with 5 bases sitting between them. CDR3 length: 13 amino acids.

About this clone itself: A read error may explain this, as a much larger clone is one base away. The chain couples TRBV9 to TRBJ2-3, with 8 bases that match TRBD2. CDR1 and CDR2 (germline): SGDLS, YYNGEE. The CDR3 extends over 15 amino acids. The CDR3 bases are TGTGCCGGCAGCGTAGGAGCGGGGGTCACAGATACGCAGTATTTT. This encodes CAGSVGAGVTDTQYF. The whole variable domain, filled in from reference TRBV9 and TRBJ2-3, reads DSGVTQTPKHLITATGQRVTLRCSPRSGDLSVYWYQQSLDQGLQFLIQYYNGEERAKGNILERFSAQQFPDLHSELNLSSLELGDSALYFCAGSVGAGVTDTQYFGPGTRLTVL.

This clone appeared many times. The same CDR3 can be traced to other DNA sequences in this sample. The chain carries TRBV29-1 and TRBJ1-1, with 8 bases lining up with TRBD1. This CDR3 is built from 14 residues. The J segment lost 1 base and the V segment lost 4 bases, leaving 5 bases of the junction unmatched. The germline gives CDR1 SQVTM, CDR2 ANQGSEA. DNA of the CDR3: TGCAGCGTTGCAGGGGGCCAGGGGAACACTGAAGCTTTCTTT. Translated, it gives CSVAGGQGNTEAFF.

This clone was found many times. This may come from a read error, since a much larger clone is one base off. Distinct nucleotide sequences in the sample also encode this CDR3. Here the CDR3 DNA reads TGTGCCAGCAGTGAGGGGCAGGGGGGTCGCGATGGCTACACCTTC. Its protein is CASSEGQGGRDGYTF. The chain couples TRBV25-1 to TRBJ1-2; 7 bases are a match to TRBD1. The CDR3 is made up of 15 amino acids. From germline, CDR1 is MGHDK and CDR2 SYGVNS. The J segment lost 6 bases and the V segment lost 3 bases, leaving 10 bases of the junction unmatched.

Ten or more counts support this clone. The CDR3 DNA reads TGCAGTGCTCAGATGTACGAACAGGGGGCCTCCTACGAGCAGTACGTC. Translated, it gives CSAQMYEQGASYEQYV. The J gene is TRBJ2-7, the V gene TRBV20-1; 9 positions match TRBD1. The junction had 11 bases not matched to a gene; V was cut back by 5 bases and J by 0 bases. CDR3 length: 16 amino acids. Germline-derived CDR1 and CDR2 are DFQATT and SNEGSKA (reference sequence).